The 10 T cell receptor beta chains in this list originate from one sample, sequenced in a study of shared clonotypes between healthy human individuals. TCRdb's table, derived via immunoSEQ multiplex PCR, lists solely in-frame clones and lacks some. Among 1,500,000 or so clones listed, 96% were seen once. Sequences were obtained from naive CD4+ T cells sorted from blood. The sample's subset: CD45RA+ positively selected. These TCRs come from a man aged 25 to 40 in good health.

V usage is TRBV10-3 and J usage is TRBJ2-3; TRBD2 matches at 8 bases. J lost 2 bases, V lost 6 bases, and 10 bases had no gene match. The CDR3 has 16 amino acids. Germline CDR1 is ENHRY and CDR2 is SYGVKD. CDR3 protein: CAISGGVSGSTDTQYF. The CDR3 region has the DNA TGTGCCATCAGCGGGGGGGTTAGCGGGTCCACAGATACGCAGTATTTT.

CDR3 loop: CASRAGRTSTFYEQYF. CDR3 DNA sequence: TGTGCCAGCAGGGCCGGCAGGACTAGTACGTTCTACGAGCAGTACTTC. The chain joins TRBV2 to TRBJ2-7; 7 bases map to TRBD2. The trim removed 6 bases at V and 3 bases at J, leaving 14 bases unmatched. The CDR3 is made up of 16 amino acids. Germline CDR1 is SNHLY and CDR2 is FYNNEI. The variable domain in full, with the rest retrieved from reference TRBV2 and TRBJ2-7, is EPEVTQTPSHQVTQMGQEVILRCVPISNHLYFYWYRQILGQKVEFLVSFYNNEISEKSEIFDDQFSVERPDGSNFTLKIRSTKLEDSAMYFCASRAGRTSTFYEQYFGPGTRLTVT.

The rearrangement links TRBV28 to TRBJ2-5; D is undetermined. CDR1 and CDR2 (germline): MDHEN, SYDVKM. The CDR3 runs to 13 residues. V lost 6 bases and J lost 0, with 8 bases in between. CDR3 sequence reads: CASSPEYQETQYF. CDR3 coding DNA: TGTGCCAGCAGCCCGGAGTACCAAGAGACCCAGTACTTC.

CDR3 nucleotides: TGTGCCAGCAGTACTACAGGTTTCGGCGAGCAGTACTTC. Residues: CASSTTGFGEQYF. The rearrangement links TRBV27 to TRBJ2-7; TRBD1 might be the D (5 bases). CDR3 length: 13 amino acids. Germline V gene sequence: CDR1 MNHEY, CDR2 SMNVEV (reference sequence). The V end was cut by 5 bases, the J end by 6 bases, with 14 bases between.

V and J are TRBV28 and TRBJ2-5, with D possibly TRBD2 on 6 matching bases. The CDR3 runs 14 residues. V lost 5 bases and J 2 bases, leaving 12 bases between the germline ends. In germline, CDR1 is MDHEN, CDR2 SYDVKM. CDR3 sequence reads: CASSPPSEQETQYF. CDR3 DNA sequence: TGTGCCAGCAGTCCCCCTAGCGAACAAGAGACCCAGTACTTC.

This sequence joins TRBV5-4 and TRBJ2-1; 7 bases are shared with TRBD2. Germline V gene data show CDR1 as SGHNT and CDR2 as YYREEE (reference sequence). The length of the CDR3 is 15 residues. Trimming at V came to 0 bases and at J to 3 bases, leaving 3 bases not matched to a gene. CDR3 bases: TGTGCCAGCAGCTTGGGGGCTAGCGGCTACAATGAGCAGTTCTTC. Its translation: CASSLGASGYNEQFF. The whole variable domain, remainder taken from reference TRBV5-4 and TRBJ2-1, is ETGVTQSPTHLIKTRGQQVTLRCSSQSGHNTVSWYQQALGQGPQFIFQYYREEENGRGNFPPRFSGLQFPNYSSELNVNALELDDSALYLCASSLGASGYNEQFFGPGTRLTVL.

A single count supports this clone. The gene calls are TRBV6-5 and TRBJ1-1; weak D call: TRBD1 (6 bases). The V and J ends lost 6 bases and 6 bases respectively, with 11 bases between them. This CDR3 is built from 12 residues. Looked up from germline, CDR1 is MNHEY and CDR2 is SVGAGI. The CDR3 DNA reads as TGTGCCAGCAGCCAAAGGGGGTCTGAAGCTTTCTTT. Its protein product is CASSQRGSEAFF.

The genes are TRBV30 and TRBJ2-3, with 7 nucleotides matching TRBD1. CDR3 length: 14 amino acids. Germline V CDR1 and CDR2: GTSNPN, SVGIG (reference sequence). The junction had 7 bases not matched to a gene; V was cut back by 1 base and J by 6 bases. The CDR3 reads CAWSGARGSDTQYF. The CDR3 nucleotides read TGTGCCTGGAGTGGGGCCAGGGGGTCGGATACGCAGTATTTT.

In regard to this clone: The sample has other DNA sequences that encode this CDR3 too. This chain uses TRBV10-3 with TRBJ1-1, with D unresolved. The CDR3 is 12 amino acids. Trimming removed 4 bases at V and 5 bases at J, with 8 bases between. Germline values: CDR1 ENHRY, CDR2 SYGVKD. The CDR3 spells CAISVSGTEAFF. The DNA for the CDR3 is TGTGCCATCAGTGTTTCGGGGACTGAAGCTTTCTTT.

Notes on this clone: Other nucleotide sequences from this sample produce the same CDR3. The chain links TRBV5-4 to TRBJ2-7, with 12 positions matching TRBD2. V trimming: 4 bases; J trimming: 3 bases; junction bases outside the gene matches: 5. Per the germline V gene, CDR1 is SGHNT and CDR2 is YYREEE (reference sequence). The CDR3 totals 15 residues. CDR3 sequence (DNA): TGTGCCAGCAGCGGAGGACTAGCGGGGAGCTACGAGCAGTACTTC. This sequence encodes CASSGGLAGSYEQYF.